Listed here are 20 T cell receptor beta chains from one sample, sequenced in a study of cytomegalovirus exposure and HLA in healthy donors. PCR employed 60 Vbeta and 13 Jbeta primers. Produced via immunoSEQ multiplex PCR; TCRdb's table is partial and in-frame only. The sample carries roughly 150,000 clones, roughly 80% recorded once. Material: PBMCs. The origin of the receptors is a woman aged 40 to 49 in good health and CMV-seropositive.

This clone was detected once. The genes are TRBV5-1 and TRBJ1-5; D remains unclear. The CDR3 totals 14 residues. Germline V gene data show CDR1 as SGHRS and CDR2 as YFSETQ. Trimming took 4 bases from V and 0 from J, leaving 8 bases between them. The CDR3 here is CASSLTISNQPQHF. The CDR3 coding sequence is TGCGCCAGCAGCCTGACAATTAGCAATCAGCCCCAGCATTTT.

The chain couples TRBV29-1 to TRBJ1-2; perhaps TRBD1 as D (6 bases). CDR1 and CDR2 from the germline V gene are SQVTM and ANQGSEA. Trimming pared 6 bases from V and 4 bases from J, leaving 18 bases between. This CDR3 region has 14 residues. CDR3 nucleotide sequence: TGCAGCGTAGCCGACTGGACAGAGACCTATGGCTACACCTTC. Translation: CSVADWTETYGYTF.

CDR3 sequence: CASQQHDSGDQPQHF. The CDR3 nucleotides read TGTGCCAGCCAACAACATGATAGCGGGGATCAGCCCCAGCATTTT. This chain connects TRBV6-5 to TRBJ1-5; D is unclear. CDR1 MNHEY and CDR2 SVGAGI come from the germline V gene. The V gene lost 8 bases and the J gene lost 5 bases, with 19 bases spanning the gap. The CDR3 has 15 amino acids.

The V and J genes are TRBV28 and TRBJ1-5, with TRBD1 matching over 7 bases. The germline V gene encodes CDR1 MDHEN and CDR2 SYDVKM. The CDR3 is 14 residues long. Trimming removed 4 bases from V and 6 bases from J; junction bases left unmatched: 6. CDR3 DNA: TGTGCCAGCAGTTCTTCACAGGGGAGTCAGCCCCAGCATTTT. Translation: CASSSSQGSQPQHF.

V and J are TRBV6-5 and TRBJ1-3, with 7 bases aligning to TRBD1. This CDR3 region has 14 residues. Germline assignment: CDR1 MNHEY and CDR2 SVGAGI. With V trimmed by 5 bases and J by 7 bases, 8 bases remained unmatched. CDR3 DNA: TGTGCCAGCAGTAACTGGGACAGCAGCAACACCATATATTTT. It yields the protein CASSNWDSSNTIYF.

The chain links TRBV6-6 to TRBJ2-3; 7 positions agree with TRBD2. The trim removed 2 bases at V and 1 base at J, leaving 3 bases unmatched. The CDR3 is made up of 15 amino acids. Germline CDR1 is MNHNY and CDR2 is SVGAGI (reference sequence). The DNA of the CDR3 is TGTGCCAGCAGTTACCGAACTAGCGGCACAGATACGCAGTATTTT. Translated: CASSYRTSGTDTQYF.

This clone was detected only a few times. In the same sample, other DNA sequences code for this CDR3. This sequence joins TRBV2 and TRBJ2-5, with a weak D call TRBD2 (5 bases). Per germline, CDR1 SNHLY and CDR2 FYNNEI. Trimming pared 2 bases from V and 4 bases from J, leaving 8 bases between. There are 13 residues in the CDR3. The CDR3 protein is CASSESGRETQYF. The CDR3 coding sequence is TGTGCCAGCAGTGAATCGGGGAGAGAGACCCAGTACTTC.

The genes are TRBV19 and TRBJ2-5, with 10 nucleotides matching TRBD1. This CDR3 contains 16 residues. J was trimmed by 1 base and V by 3 bases; bases with no gene match: 5. Germline V gene sequence: CDR1 LNHDA, CDR2 SQIVND (reference sequence). The CDR3 protein is CASSIGGTGAQETQYF. DNA for the CDR3: TGTGCCAGTAGTATTGGGGGGACAGGGGCCCAAGAGACCCAGTACTTC. Together with reference TRBV19 and TRBJ2-5, the CDR3 gives the full variable domain: DGGITQSPKYLFRKEGQNVTLSCEQNLNHDAMYWYRQDPGQGLRLIYYSQIVNDFQKGDIAEGYSVSREKKESFPLTVTSAQKNPTAFYLCASSIGGTGAQETQYFGPGTRLLVL.

This sequence joins TRBV2 and TRBJ2-2; 9 nucleotides line up with TRBD1. J gave up 2 bases and V 7 bases, and 11 bases lay outside the gene matches. Per the germline V gene, CDR1 is SNHLY and CDR2 is FYNNEI. There are 17 residues in the CDR3. CDR3 sequence reads: CASTRTGEGVNTGELFF. The CDR3 nucleotides are TGTGCCAGCACTCGGACAGGGGAAGGGGTAAACACCGGGGAGCTGTTTTTT.

V and J are TRBV6-1 and TRBJ2-4; 7 bases match TRBD2. The V gene's germline CDR1 is MNHNS and CDR2 SASEGT. This CDR3 region has 15 residues. V lost 2 bases, J lost 7 bases, and 8 bases stayed unmatched. CDR3 sequence reads: CASSERDRGDNIQYF. Written as DNA, the CDR3 is TGTGCCAGCAGTGAAAGGGATCGGGGGGATAACATTCAGTACTTC.

The gene calls are TRBV18 and TRBJ2-5, with D unresolved. The CDR3 has 17 amino acids. Germline V gene data show CDR1 as KGHSH and CDR2 as LQKENI. V gave up 1 base and J gave up 0 bases, with 15 bases separating them. The CDR3 DNA follows: TGTGCCAGCTCACCACTTTTTACCCTAGGAGACCAAGAGACCCAGTACTTC. The encoded protein is CASSPLFTLGDQETQYF.

The chain uses TRBV7-3 and TRBJ2-2; TRBD1 aligns across 9 bases. CDR1 SGHTA and CDR2 FQGTGA come from the germline V gene. This CDR3 is built from 15 residues. V lost 5 bases, J lost 0 bases, and 1 base stayed unmatched. The CDR3 DNA is TGTGCCAGCAGCCGGGACAGGGCGAACACCGGGGAGCTGTTTTTT. Amino acid sequence: CASSRDRANTGELFF.

In its sample, this clone was seen a few times. CDR3 DNA: TGTGCCAGTAGCTTAGCGGGGGGGCCTAGGACCGGGGAGCTGTTTTTT. It yields the protein CASSLAGGPRTGELFF. The genes are TRBV19 and TRBJ2-2, with TRBD2 matching over 11 bases. The CDR3 loop spans 16 amino acids. CDR1 and CDR2 (germline): LNHDA, SQIVND (reference sequence). Trimming at V came to 6 bases and at J to 5 bases, leaving 8 bases not matched to a gene. Complete variable domain (other parts from reference TRBV19 and TRBJ2-2): DGGITQSPKYLFRKEGQNVTLSCEQNLNHDAMYWYRQDPGQGLRLIYYSQIVNDFQKGDIAEGYSVSREKKESFPLTVTSAQKNPTAFYLCASSLAGGPRTGELFFGEGSRLTVL.

The V gene is TRBV20-1, the J gene TRBJ2-5, with D unclear. The V gene lost 3 bases and the J gene lost 5 bases, with 7 bases spanning the gap. In germline, CDR1 is DFQATT, CDR2 SNEGSKA (reference sequence). The CDR3 is 11 residues long. The CDR3 DNA follows: TGCAGTGCTAGGTATGAGGAGACCCAGTACTTC. This translates into CSARYEETQYF.

V is TRBV29-1 and J is TRBJ1-1, with 8 bases identical to TRBD1. The CDR3 has 14 amino acids. V trimming: 1 base; J trimming: 4 bases; junction bases outside the gene matches: 5. Germline CDR1 SQVTM, CDR2 ANQGSEA. The CDR3 here is CSVEGWTGPTEAFF. The CDR3 nucleotides read TGCAGCGTTGAAGGGTGGACAGGGCCCACTGAAGCTTTCTTT.

This clone was seen more than once but under ten times. The genes are TRBV6-6 and TRBJ2-7; 10 bases line up with TRBD1. The V gene's germline CDR1 is MNHNY and CDR2 SVGAGI (reference sequence). After removal of 11 bases from V and 5 bases from J, the junction contained 3 bases not matched to a gene. This CDR3 contains 11 residues. CDR3 region: CAGGTGDEQYF. The CDR3 coding sequence is TGTGCCGGGGGGACAGGGGACGAGCAGTACTTC.

This clone was seen more than once but under ten times. The CDR3 sequence is CASSLRRGDTGELFF. The DNA of the CDR3 is TGTGCCAGCAGCCTCCGACGGGGGGACACCGGGGAGCTGTTTTTT. The chain joins TRBV14 to TRBJ2-2; 7 bases map to TRBD2. CDR3 length: 15 amino acids. CDR1 is SGHDN, CDR2 FVKESK, per germline. The V and J ends lost 4 bases and 3 bases, in that order; junction bases with no gene match: 5.

J is TRBJ1-5 and V is TRBV30, with D tentatively TRBD1 (6 bases). CDR1 GTSNPN and CDR2 SVGIG come from the germline V gene (reference sequence). The CDR3 consists of 14 residues. The V gene lost 4 bases and the J gene lost 1 base, with 11 bases spanning the gap. CDR3 residues: CAWNREGSNQPQHF. The CDR3 coding sequence is TGTGCCTGGAACAGGGAGGGAAGCAATCAGCCCCAGCATTTT.

The chain has TRBV7-6 and TRBJ2-7, with 8 positions matching TRBD1. V dropped 5 bases and J dropped 6; count of bases not matched to a gene: 9. In germline, CDR1 is SGHVS, CDR2 FNYEAQ. The CDR3 loop spans 14 amino acids. This CDR3 is CASSPVDRGGEQYF. The CDR3 DNA is TGTGCCAGCAGCCCGGTAGACAGGGGAGGCGAGCAGTACTTC.

This rearrangement joins TRBV7-9 to TRBJ2-2, with 7 positions matching TRBD1. The CDR3 has 16 residues. V shed 4 bases, J shed 1 base, and the junction held 6 bases outside the gene matches. Germline CDR1 is SEHNR and CDR2 is FQNEAQ (reference sequence). The CDR3 loop reads CASSSPGQRNTGELFF. Here the CDR3 DNA reads TGTGCCAGCAGCTCACCGGGACAGAGGAACACCGGGGAGCTGTTTTTT.